Listed below are T cell receptor beta chains from one sample, sequenced in a study of blood T cells in healthy people across ages. One entry per CDR3 protein, called by TCRdb with MiXCR from the 5' RACE reads. The sample lists around 1.7 million distinct CDR3 sequences; about 28% were seen once. Sequencing was performed on blood. The receptors were sampled from a woman in her 30s in good health. The CDR3 runs from the conserved cysteine through the conserved F or W. D genes are given only for firm matches. Clone size is given for some rows only: seen once, a few or many times, or a class if the clone is expanded.

clone_size j_call d_call v_call cdr3_aa cdr3_nt
few TRBJ1-2 NA TRBV7-2 CASSDPRRSIYGYTF TGTGCCAGCAGCGATCCCAGGCGTTCCATCTATGGCTACACCTTC
NA TRBJ2-7 NA TRBV18 CASSPETETYEQYF TGTGCCAGCTCACCAGAGACAGAAACCTACGAGCAGTACTTC
many TRBJ2-7 NA TRBV20-1 CSARDTLSETRVEQYF TGCAGTGCTAGAGATACCCTCTCCGAGACAAGGGTAGAGCAGTACTTC
many TRBJ1-1 NA TRBV29-1 CSVEGGGNTEAFF TGCAGCGTTGAAGGCGGCGGCAACACTGAAGCTTTCTTT
NA TRBJ2-3 TRBD2 TRBV24-1 CATSVASGGEDTQYF TGTGCCACCAGTGTAGCTAGCGGGGGGGAAGATACGCAGTATTTT
few TRBJ1-5 TRBD1 TRBV9 CASSAGQRNQPQHF TGTGCCAGCAGCGCGGGACAGAGAAACCAGCCCCAGCATTTT
many TRBJ2-7 TRBD2 TRBV29-1 CSGAKRGRNEQYF TGCAGCGGGGCTAAGCGGGGGCGGAACGAGCAGTACTTC
NA TRBJ2-7 NA TRBV19 CASSGIGGRPGYEQYF TGTGCCAGTAGTGGTATCGGGGGCAGGCCGGGCTACGAGCAGTACTTC
NA TRBJ2-5 TRBD1 TRBV4-3 CASSRGQGRSGTQYF TGCGCCAGCAGCCGGGGACAGGGGAGATCGGGGACCCAGTACTTC
NA TRBJ2-3 NA TRBV12-3/TRBV12-4 CASSLSGADTYF TGTGCCAGCAGCCTCTCAGGGGCAGATACGTATTTT
NA TRBJ2-2 NA TRBV10-3 CAIGRAISNTGELFF TGTGCCATAGGCAGAGCTATAAGCAACACCGGGGAGCTGTTTTTT
few TRBJ2-5 NA TRBV10-3 CAISRGGVGFGETQYF TGTGCCATCAGCCGAGGGGGGGTAGGGTTTGGAGAGACCCAGTACTTC
many TRBJ2-1 TRBD2 TRBV18 CASSPGTRGYNEQFF TGTGCCAGCTCCCCCGGGACTAGGGGCTACAATGAGCAGTTCTTC
NA TRBJ1-2 NA TRBV6-5 CASSERSGKDYGYTF TGTGCCAGCAGCGAAAGATCCGGGAAAGACTATGGCTACACCTTC
NA TRBJ1-2 NA TRBV30 CAWRRTMGGYTF TGTGCCTGGAGACGGACAATGGGTGGCTACACCTTC
NA TRBJ2-3 TRBD1 TRBV2 CASSGWTGSDTQYF TGTGCCAGCAGTGGATGGACAGGGTCAGATACGCAGTATTTT
NA TRBJ2-1 NA TRBV5-1 CASSRTSGTAANEQFF TGCGCCAGCAGCAGAACCTCCGGGACTGCGGCCAATGAGCAGTTCTTC
many TRBJ2-3 TRBD2 TRBV6-6 CASAIAAGGNPDTQYF TGTGCCAGCGCGATAGCAGCGGGGGGGAATCCTGATACGCAGTATTTT
NA TRBJ2-1 NA TRBV7-6 CASSLWRGRWEPAINNEQFF TGTGCCAGCAGCTTATGGAGAGGACGGTGGGAACCCGCGATTAACAATGAGCAGTTCTTC
NA TRBJ1-1 NA TRBV9 CASTGLGAEAFF TGTGCCAGCACGGGGTTGGGGGCGGAAGCTTTCTTT
NA TRBJ2-7 NA TRBV29-1 CSVERGSAGYNEQYF TGCAGCGTTGAACGGGGCAGTGCAGGGTACAATGAGCAGTACTTC
many TRBJ2-7 TRBD1 TRBV6-1 CASSEALWTGHEQYF TGTGCCAGCAGTGAAGCGCTATGGACAGGCCACGAGCAGTACTTC
many TRBJ2-7 TRBD2 TRBV3-1 CASSQDASGYEQYF TGTGCCAGCAGCCAAGATGCTAGCGGTTACGAGCAGTACTTC
few TRBJ1-2 NA TRBV5-6 CASSLAAKGWHGYTF TGTGCCAGCAGCTTGGCCGCGAAGGGGTGGCATGGCTACACCTTC
NA TRBJ1-4 NA TRBV12-3/TRBV12-4 CASATGHLREKLFF TGTGCCAGCGCAACAGGTCACCTTAGAGAAAAACTGTTTTTT
NA TRBJ2-3 NA TRBV12-3/TRBV12-4 CASSPERADTQYF TGTGCCAGCAGTCCTGAGAGGGCCGATACGCAGTATTTT
few TRBJ1-4 NA TRBV28 CASIDTTNEKLFF TGTGCCAGCATAGATACAACTAATGAAAAACTGTTTTTT
few TRBJ2-4 TRBD1 TRBV7-9 CASSSIQGSKNIQYF TGTGCCAGCAGCTCCATACAGGGGAGCAAAAACATTCAGTACTTC
NA TRBJ1-1 NA TRBV7-2 CASSLISRQGSPEAFF TGTGCCAGCAGCTTAATATCGCGGCAGGGGAGCCCTGAAGCTTTCTTT
NA TRBJ1-1 TRBD1 TRBV3-1 CTSSARDRNTEAFF TGTACCAGCAGCGCAAGGGACAGGAACACTGAAGCTTTCTTT
few TRBJ1-2 NA TRBV5-8 CASSYLTDYGYTF TGTGCCAGCAGTTACTTGACAGACTATGGCTACACCTTC
NA TRBJ2-5 TRBD1 TRBV30 CAWSGGVTGIRETQYF TGTGCCTGGAGTGGGGGCGTGACAGGGATCCGAGAGACCCAGTACTTC
NA TRBJ2-2 NA TRBV14 CASSQVLDGELFF TGTGCCAGCAGCCAAGTTTTAGACGGGGAGCTGTTTTTT
NA TRBJ2-1 NA TRBV6-1 CASSEAIGEQFF TGTGCCAGCAGTGAAGCAATAGGGGAGCAGTTCTTC
many TRBJ1-6 NA TRBV4-1 CASSQGGGSNSPLHF TGCGCCAGCAGCCAAGGTGGGGGTAGCAATTCACCCCTCCACTTT
once TRBJ2-3 NA TRBV12-3/TRBV12-4 CASSLPGLPGTDTQYF TGTGCCAGCAGCCTACCCGGACTACCTGGCACAGATACGCAGTATTTT
many TRBJ2-1 NA TRBV7-2 CASSLGVSGAPGEQFF TGTGCCAGCAGCTTAGGTGTGAGCGGAGCCCCGGGTGAGCAGTTCTTC
many TRBJ2-5 NA TRBV29-1 CSAGHQETQYF TGCAGCGCCGGACACCAAGAGACCCAGTACTTC
NA TRBJ2-1 TRBD2 TRBV18 CASSPGLAGMHEQFF TGTGCCAGCTCACCTGGACTAGCGGGAATGCATGAGCAGTTCTTC
NA TRBJ1-1 NA TRBV11-2 CASSFGPEAFF TGTGCCAGCAGCTTCGGGCCCGAAGCTTTCTTT
NA TRBJ2-1 NA TRBV6-5 CASSYGGRTPGLRDEQFF TGTGCCAGCAGTTACGGGGGGCGGACTCCGGGATTAAGGGATGAGCAGTTCTTC
NA TRBJ1-1 NA TRBV15 CATSRENTTANTEAFF TGTGCCACCAGCAGAGAGAACACCACAGCGAACACTGAAGCTTTCTTT
many TRBJ2-5 NA TRBV5-1 CASREIGLADSQETQYF TGCGCCAGCAGAGAGATCGGGCTGGCGGACAGCCAAGAGACCCAGTACTTC
few TRBJ2-7 TRBD1 TRBV30 CAWSQGVEQYF TGTGCCTGGAGTCAGGGGGTCGAGCAGTACTTC
NA TRBJ2-7 TRBD2 TRBV5-1 CASSQTTSGTYEQYF TGCGCCAGCAGCCAAACTACTAGCGGGACCTACGAGCAGTACTTC
many TRBJ2-1 NA TRBV7-6 CASSFAEGSYNEQFF TGTGCCAGCAGCTTTGCGGAGGGCTCCTACAATGAGCAGTTCTTC
NA TRBJ1-1 NA TRBV6-2/TRBV6-3 CASSYSSGGEEAFF TGTGCCAGCAGTTACTCGAGTGGGGGGGAGGAAGCTTTCTTT
NA TRBJ1-2 NA TRBV6-2/TRBV6-3 CASHSGQVPQDYYGYTF TGTGCTAGCCACTCCGGTCAGGTACCCCAAGACTACTATGGCTACACCTTC
few TRBJ2-3 NA TRBV9 CASSRWGEPTDTQYF TGTGCCAGCTCTCGTTGGGGGGAGCCCACAGATACGCAGTATTTT
NA TRBJ1-1 TRBD1 TRBV20-1 CSAGTGDTEAFF TGCAGTGCGGGGACAGGAGACACTGAAGCTTTCTTT
NA TRBJ2-1 NA TRBV5-1 CASSLAVRGSSYNEQFF TGCGCCAGCAGCTTGGCTGTTCGGGGGAGCTCCTACAATGAGCAGTTCTTC
many TRBJ2-7 TRBD1 TRBV9 CASSVDGTASYEQYF TGTGCCAGCAGCGTAGATGGGACAGCCTCCTACGAGCAGTACTTC
many TRBJ2-1 NA TRBV20-1 CSARELDNEQFF TGCAGTGCTAGAGAACTAGACAATGAGCAGTTCTTC
NA TRBJ2-5 NA TRBV7-2 CASSLDQGTETQYF TGTGCCAGCAGCTTAGATCAGGGAACAGAGACCCAGTACTTC
many TRBJ1-2 NA TRBV5-1 CASSLPGTYGDGYTF TGCGCCAGCAGCCTCCCAGGGACCTACGGGGATGGCTACACCTTC
few TRBJ2-7 NA TRBV29-1 CSVVFGQGGYEQYF TGCAGCGTTGTATTTGGGCAGGGTGGTTACGAGCAGTACTTC
NA TRBJ1-2 NA TRBV29-1 CSALLQGYGYTF TGCAGCGCCCTCCTTCAGGGGTATGGCTACACCTTC